This T cell receptor beta chain came from a study of blood T cell repertoires in COVID-19. About the study: Nucleic acid was either cDNA or gDNA, and it came from T cells, B-cell-depleted T cells, or PBMCs.

Original handling: Reference gene primer amplification yielded estimated nucleated cell counts. Profiling relied on immunoSEQ multiplex PCR, and the TCRdb table lists in-frame clones only, not all of them. That table is the source of V, J and clone size, and D and trimming were worked out from the DNA. The sample lists fewer than 200,000 clones, just over 90% occurring once. The ends were cut back, 2 bases at V and 2 bases at J, with 22 bases in the middle. Germline V gives CDR1 WSHSY, CDR2 SAAADI. The CDR3 totals 19 residues. The Seattle site enrolled patients during active infection and followed them longitudinally.

Source material: peripheral blood. This sequence joins TRBV10-2 and TRBJ1-5; possibly TRBD1 for D (5 bases). This receptor was identified in a young man with COVID-19, enrolled during active disease. CDR3 loop: CASSEPPGRVLPGNQPQHF. CDR3 sequence (DNA): TGCGCCAGCAGTGAGCCGCCGGGCAGGGTGCTCCCCGGCAATCAGCCCCAGCATTTT.